What follows is one TCR beta chain and its context. The data originate from a study of CXCR3-negative and CXCR3-positive naive CD8 T cells. Carrying UMI labels, the TRB cDNA libraries were prepared through 5' RACE. TCRdb re-analyzed the 5' RACE reads; it lists each CDR3 protein once, without DNA. The sample table sets out about 48,000 distinct CDR3 sequences. Looked up from germline, CDR1 is KGHDR and CDR2 is SFDVKD. The length of the CDR3 is 17 residues. V usage is TRBV24-1 and J usage is TRBJ2-3; TCRdb's D call of TRBD1 is untestable without DNA. This sequence was found in a human donor in good health. Some clones in this sample may be carry-over from other donors' samples. The sequenced sample was memory CD8+ T cells from blood. This CDR3 is CATSDSPRGESTDTQYF.